Listed here is a single T cell receptor (beta chain). This sample was included in a study of control samples from healthy donors and cancer patients. Assay: immunoSEQ multiplex PCR; the TCRdb copy retains only in-frame clones and omits some. Of 100,000 to 150,000 clones in the sample, roughly 90% are singletons; the top ten hold approximately 2%. This CDR3 has 15 amino acids. Trimming left V 1 base short and J 4 bases short, with 13 bases between. Looked up from germline, CDR1 is LNHDA and CDR2 is SQIVND (reference sequence). The TCR was taken from a woman aged 45-65 years in good health. Source material: blood. V is TRBV19 and J is TRBJ1-1; no clear D gene. This chain's CDR3 is CASSIVGVLATEAFF. Here the CDR3 DNA reads TGTGCCAGTAGTATAGTCGGGGTTCTCGCCACTGAAGCTTTCTTT.